This paragraph covers one TCR beta chain sequence. Its antigen is as yet unknown. The sample is drawn from a study of T cells in Graves' hyperthyroidism and ophthalmopathy. Study information: At the time of initial diagnosis and before any treatment, peripheral blood was collected. Notes on the study in general: Most thyroid-expanded clonotypes above 0.001 were also found in blood.

Germline V gene sequence: CDR1 SEHNR, CDR2 FQNEAQ (reference sequence). The length of the CDR3 is 11 residues. V lost 1 base and J 10 bases, leaving 4 bases between the germline ends. Patients with uncontrolled infections, other autoimmune diseases, pregnancy or lactation were excluded. TCR beta CDR3 regions were amplified from RNA. HTBI primers were used for first-round RT-PCR of the TCR CDR3. MiXCR, applied by TCRdb to the multiplex PCR reads, yields one record per CDR3 protein. The profile shows approximately 330,000 distinct CDR3 sequences, roughly 21% of them singletons. V usage is TRBV7-9 and J usage is TRBJ1-4; no clear D gene. Sequencing was done on a sample of blood. This clonotype originated in a woman in her fifties or sixties with Graves' hyperthyroidism. CDR3 in amino acids: CASSLGGKLFF. The CDR3 nucleotides read TGTGCCAGCAGCTTAGGTGGAAAACTGTTTTTT.